This note documents a single T cell receptor (beta chain) sequence. Its cognate antigen is unknown. This CDR3 is also generated by other DNA sequences in the sample. The entry originates in a study of shared clonotypes between healthy human individuals. Study overall: Per-donor plates numbered three CD4 naive, three CD4 memory, two CD8 naive and one CD8 memory.

The test was conducted at deep level. The method was immunoSEQ multiplex PCR; TCRdb's version includes in-frame clones alone and lacks a portion of them. The table includes 1.5 million to 2.5 million clones, about 95% detected once. Findings of the study overall: Shared clonotypes: about 5.3% naive CD4, roughly 3.5% naive CD8, under 2.5% memory CD4, approximately 0.4% memory CD8. The rarefaction results pointed to incomplete sorted-subset sequencing despite large depth.

In the naive CD8 group, cells lacked CD45RO and were positively selected for CCR7, so terminally differentiated effector memory CD45RA+ cells were left out. In germline, CDR1 is MGHRA, CDR2 YSYEKL. This CDR3 has 14 amino acids. Trimming shortened V by 3 bases and J by 2 bases, and 11 bases separated the two germline ends. The sample consisted of naive CD8+ T cells sorted from blood. The receptor comes from a man younger than 35 in good health. The chain recombines TRBV4-1 with TRBJ2-7, with D perhaps TRBD2 (7 bases). The DNA of the CDR3 is TGCGCCAGCAGCCAGAGGGGGGGAGCCTACGAGCAGTACTTC. Translation gives CASSQRGGAYEQYF.